Given below is one TCR beta chain in context. The antigen remains unidentified. TCRdb re-derived calls from the reads in MiXCR, one entry per CDR3 protein. This table has 310,000 or so distinct CDR3 sequences, 20% to 25% appearing once. This record comes from a study of T cell repertoires in cytomegalovirus infection. Study-level information: CMV epitopes used comprised recently identified HLA-C-restricted ones and well-studied HLA-B-restricted ones. Public TCR beta signatures provided an indication of both CMV infection and a matching HLA type.

The CDR3 runs 15 residues. The germline CDR1 and CDR2 sequences are MDHEN and SYDVKM. After removal of 7 bases from V and 8 bases from J, the junction contained 9 bases not matched to a gene. Regarding the study as a whole: The cumulative frequency of public TCR beta families distinguished individuals who carried CMV together with the relevant HLA.

The V and J genes are TRBV28 and TRBJ2-1, with 12 positions matching TRBD2. The TCR was taken from a human donor in good health (CMV status not recorded). Some clones in this sample may be carry-over from other donors' samples. Material: cultured PBMCs, obtained from culture after CMV antigen stimulation. CDR3: CASKRLAGDMDEQFF. CDR3 DNA: TGTGCCAGCAAGCGACTAGCGGGAGATATGGATGAGCAGTTCTTC.